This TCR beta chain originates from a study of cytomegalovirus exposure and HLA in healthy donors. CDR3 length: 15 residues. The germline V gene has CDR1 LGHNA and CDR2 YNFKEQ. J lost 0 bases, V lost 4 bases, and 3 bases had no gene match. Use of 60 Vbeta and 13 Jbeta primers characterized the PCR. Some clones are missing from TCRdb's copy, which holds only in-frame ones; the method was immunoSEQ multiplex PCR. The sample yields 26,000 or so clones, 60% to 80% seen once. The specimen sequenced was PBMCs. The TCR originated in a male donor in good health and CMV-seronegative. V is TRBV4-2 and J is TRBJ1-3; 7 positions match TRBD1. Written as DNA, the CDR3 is TGTGCCAGCAGCCGACAGGGAAGCTCTGGAAACACCATATATTTT. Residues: CASSRQGSSGNTIYF.